Following are 16 T cell receptor beta chains from one sample sequenced in a study of cytomegalovirus exposure and HLA in healthy donors (TCRdb year 2017). The library was obtained by the immunoSEQ multiplex PCR assay. The multiplex PCR relied on a mix of 60 forward primers for TCR Vbeta segments and 13 reverse primers for TCR Jbeta segments. TCRdb took this table from immuneACCESS and kept in-frame rearrangements with V and J called. Such tables lack part of the clones; where checked against another copy, unresolved V genes explain under half of the gap, and the rest is unexplained. In this sample the table shows 95,000 to 150,000 clones, around 75% of which occur a single time. Over 2% of the sample lies in the top ten. The sample comprised PBMCs. These receptors all stem from a man aged 25 to 40 in good health and CMV-seronegative.

Only one count was recorded for this clone. The rearrangement uses TRBV2 and TRBJ2-1; 7 bases are a match to TRBD1. Trimming cost V 7 bases and J 4 bases; bases outside gene matches: 13. CDR3 length: 16 amino acids. Germline assignment: CDR1 SNHLY and CDR2 FYNNEI. As DNA, the CDR3 is TGTGCCAGCAATTCGGACAGGACCGACGGGTACAATGAGCAGTTCTTC. Protein: CASNSDRTDGYNEQFF.

J is TRBJ2-4 and V is TRBV7-2; D uncertain. The V end was cut by 5 bases, the J end by 12 bases, with 14 bases between. CDR1 and CDR2 (germline): SGHTA, FQGNSA. This CDR3 has 12 amino acids. The CDR3 is CASSPSESSQYF. The CDR3 DNA reads TGTGCCAGCAGCCCCTCAGAATCCAGTCAGTACTTC.

The chain uses TRBV29-1 and TRBJ1-1; D call uncertain. Between the trimmed V and J ends, which lost 7 bases and 0 bases, there was a span of 18 bases. CDR3 length: 15 amino acids. Germline CDR1 and CDR2: SQVTM and ANQGSEA. CDR3 DNA: TGCAGCGCGAACCGGGGAAACCTACTGAACACTGAAGCTTTCTTT. This encodes CSANRGNLLNTEAFF.

The CDR3 sequence is CASSDLRRLYSNQPQHF. DNA of the CDR3: TGTGCCAGCAGTGACCTGAGGAGGTTGTACTCTAATCAGCCCCAGCATTTT. V gene TRBV6-4 combines with J gene TRBJ1-5; D is ambiguous. Trimming shortened V by 2 bases and J by 4 bases, and 18 bases separated the two germline ends. The CDR3 has 17 residues. CDR1 and CDR2 from the germline V gene are MRHNA and SNTAGT.

The rearrangement joins TRBV10-1 to TRBJ2-5; D is perhaps TRBD2 (5 bases). The V end lost 3 bases, the J end lost 5 bases, and 16 bases lay between the germline ends. This CDR3 region has 15 residues. CDR1 and CDR2 (germline): WNHNN, SYGVQD (reference sequence). The CDR3 protein is CASSEAGVGGETQYF. The CDR3 DNA sequence: TGCGCCAGCAGTGAAGCTGGGGTCGGAGGTGAGACCCAGTACTTC.

The chain carries TRBV4-1 and TRBJ2-7; D may be TRBD1 (6 bases). Germline CDR1 is MGHRA and CDR2 is YSYEKL. The CDR3 is made up of 15 amino acids. The V gene lost 4 bases and the J gene lost 0 bases, with 13 bases spanning the gap. The CDR3 DNA is TGCGCCAGCAGCCTTCGGACAGAGAGCTCCTACGAGCAGTACTTC. This translates into CASSLRTESSYEQYF.

The rearrangement joins TRBV27 to TRBJ2-7; TRBD2 matches at 9 bases. Per germline, CDR1 MNHEY and CDR2 SMNVEV (reference sequence). This CDR3 is 16 amino acids long. V trimming: 0 bases; J trimming: 4 bases; junction bases outside the gene matches: 7. In DNA, the CDR3 is TGTGCCAGCAGTTTATCAGGCGGGGGGGTTGGGTACGAGCAGTACTTC. Encoded protein: CASSLSGGGVGYEQYF.

This clone was observed a few times. The rearrangement joins TRBV7-2 to TRBJ2-3; 7 nucleotides align to TRBD1. Per germline, CDR1 SGHTA and CDR2 FQGNSA. The CDR3 length is 13 residues. V gave up 5 bases and J gave up 4 bases; unmatched junction bases: 3. CDR3 in amino acids: CASSLQGADTQYF. CDR3 DNA sequence: TGTGCCAGCAGCCTTCAGGGGGCAGATACGCAGTATTTT.

The chain carries TRBV5-1 and TRBJ2-2; 10 bases fit TRBD1. Trimming removed 4 bases from V and 4 bases from J; junction bases left unmatched: 7. The CDR3 totals 16 residues. Germline V gene lookup returns CDR1 SGHRS and CDR2 YFSETQ. The CDR3, as DNA: TGCGCCAGCAGCGTATCGACAGGGGGCAGCACCGGGGAGCTGTTTTTT. It codes for CASSVSTGGSTGELFF.

This rearrangement joins TRBV14 to TRBJ2-4; 7 bases align to TRBD1. V dropped 9 bases and J dropped 5; count of bases not matched to a gene: 10. The CDR3 is 14 residues long. CDR1 SGHDN and CDR2 FVKESK come from the germline V gene. The CDR3 bases are TGTGCCAGGCTCGAGGGGACAGCTGAAAACATTCAGTACTTC. Amino acid sequence: CARLEGTAENIQYF.

This sequence joins TRBV28 and TRBJ1-3, with a tentative D call TRBD1 (6 bases). The ends were cut back, 3 bases at V and 4 bases at J, with 19 bases in the middle. The CDR3 loop spans 17 amino acids. Germline CDR1 reads MDHEN; CDR2 reads SYDVKM. CDR3: CASSFPQQGKRGNTIYF. The DNA of the CDR3 is TGTGCCAGCAGTTTTCCCCAACAGGGTAAGAGGGGAAACACCATATATTTT.

V gene TRBV25-1 combines with J gene TRBJ2-1, with 8 bases matching TRBD1. V shed 8 bases and J 0 bases; nucleotides not matched to a gene: 12. CDR3 size: 17 residues. The V gene's germline CDR1 is MGHDK and CDR2 SYGVNS. CDR3 DNA sequence: TGTGCCAGCTCGGCTGGCCAGGGGGCGAGCTCCTACAATGAGCAGTTCTTC. This sequence encodes CASSAGQGASSYNEQFF.

The V call is TRBV4-2, the J call TRBJ1-4; TRBD1 agrees at 7 bases. The trim removed 4 bases at V and 0 bases at J, leaving 5 bases unmatched. The length of the CDR3 is 16 residues. Per the germline V gene, CDR1 is LGHNA and CDR2 is YNFKEQ. CDR3 in amino acids: CASSPIGTATNEKLFF. The CDR3, as DNA: TGTGCCAGCAGCCCTATTGGGACAGCAACTAATGAAAAACTGTTTTTT.

The rearrangement uses TRBV15 and TRBJ2-7; 7 bases line up with TRBD1. V was pared by 5 bases and J by 5 bases, with 12 bases of the junction left unmatched. The CDR3 extends over 15 amino acids. From germline, CDR1 is LNHNV and CDR2 YYDKDF (reference sequence). The CDR3 DNA sequence: TGTGCCACCAGCCCCCTGACAGGGACCCCCCACGAGCAGTACTTC. Translation: CATSPLTGTPHEQYF.

The chain employs TRBV28 and TRBJ2-5, with TRBD2 matching 14 bases. CDR1 is MDHEN and CDR2 is SYDVKM in the germline V gene. The ends lost 6 bases at V and 5 bases at J; junction bases unmatched: 17. The CDR3 contains 19 residues. The DNA of the CDR3 is TGTGCCAGCAGGCTAACAAGGACTAGCGGGGGGCGCGCCGGCGAGACCCAGTACTTC. Residues: CASRLTRTSGGRAGETQYF.

The chain has TRBV6-1 and TRBJ2-4, with 8 bases matching TRBD1. CDR1 is MNHNS, CDR2 SASEGT, per germline. After removal of 4 bases from V and 12 bases from J, the junction contained 11 bases not matched to a gene. The CDR3 contains 14 residues. CDR3 sequence: CASSGSRGRDSQYF. The CDR3 DNA reads as TGTGCCAGCAGTGGATCCAGGGGGCGGGACAGTCAGTACTTC.